This TCR beta chain is from a study of T cells after yellow fever vaccination. This clonotype has a count of ten or more. Its specificity is not known. General study points: There was a possibility that FACS-sorted repertoires contained abundant clonotypes contaminating from the bulk population. CD4 and CD8 compartments shared a small share of clonotypes, likely from convergent recombination.

The CDR3 contains 14 residues. With V trimmed by 10 bases and J by 4 bases, 8 bases remained unmatched. Germline values: CDR1 ENHRY, CDR2 SYGVKD. Making TCR cDNA involved 5'RACE template switching, which added UMIs and a universal primer site. TCRdb fed the 5' RACE reads into MiXCR, producing one record per CDR3 protein. The table has roughly 140,000 distinct CDR3 sequences, approximately 7.7% seen once. This TCR was recovered from a man between 25 and 39 years old who received the YFV17D yellow fever vaccine. The sequenced sample was CD4+ T cells sorted from PBMCs, obtained 5 days after the yellow fever booster vaccination. The chain is built from TRBV10-3 and TRBJ2-3; 10 bases match TRBD2. The chain's CDR3 is CATRASGSADTQYF. In nucleotides, the CDR3 is TGTGCCACCCGGGCTAGCGGGAGTGCAGATACGCAGTATTTT.